The rows below give T cell receptor beta chains drawn from one sample of a study of shared clonotypes between healthy human individuals. Some clones are missing from TCRdb's copy, which holds only in-frame ones; the method was immunoSEQ multiplex PCR. The sample yields 1.5 million to 2.5 million clones, 85% to 95% seen once. The sequenced sample consisted of naive CD8+ T cells sorted from blood. Receptors were obtained from a man younger than 30 in good health. Each CDR3 is given with its conserved first and last residue. The order of the fields is V gene, clone size, J gene, D gene, CDR3 length, CDR3 DNA, CDR3 protein. D genes are given only for firm matches. Clone size appears in some rows only: once, few, many, or a class for an expanded clone.

TRBV7-9	NA	TRBJ2-3	NA	16	TGTGCCAGCAGCCCCTCCGGGAGCCCTAACACAGATACGCAGTATTTT	CASSPSGSPNTDTQYF
TRBV14	once	TRBJ2-1	NA	13	TGTGCCAGCGGAACAGGACCCTACAATGAGCAGTTCTTC	CASGTGPYNEQFF
TRBV5-6	NA	TRBJ2-7	NA	15	TGTGCCAGCAGCTTGGGGACAGGATATGGAGGGGAGCAGTACTTC	CASSLGTGYGGEQYF
TRBV15	NA	TRBJ2-2	NA	16	TGTGCCACCAGCAGAGATCAGGGGTCCTACACCGGGGAGCTGTTTTTT	CATSRDQGSYTGELFF
TRBV11-3	NA	TRBJ2-5	TRBD1	16	TGTGCCAGCAGCCCCTACCCGATGGACAGGGAAGAGACCCAGTACTTC	CASSPYPMDREETQYF
TRBV19	once	TRBJ2-7	NA	13	TGTGCCAGTAGTATGTCCCGAGCCTACGAGCAGTACTTC	CASSMSRAYEQYF
TRBV11-3	NA	TRBJ2-1	NA	15	TGTGCCAGCAGCTTAGGGACCCATAACGGAGAAGAGCAGTTCTTC	CASSLGTHNGEEQFF
TRBV5-4	NA	TRBJ1-1	NA	15	TGTGCCAGCAGCCGCGGACAGCTTTATGACACTGAAGCTTTCTTT	CASSRGQLYDTEAFF
TRBV10-1	few	TRBJ1-2	NA	12	TGCGCGAGCCTACAAAACTGCTATGGCTACACCTTC	CASLQNCYGYTF
TRBV6-5	NA	TRBJ2-1	NA	15	TGTGCCAGCAGTTACATGGATCAGCGGTACAATGAGCAGTTCTTC	CASSYMDQRYNEQFF
TRBV19	NA	TRBJ1-1	TRBD1	14	TGTGCCAGTATTTCGACAGGGGGGAACACTGAAGCTTTCTTT	CASISTGGNTEAFF
TRBV28	NA	TRBJ2-7	NA	16	TGTGCCAGCTCCACACCCAGAGGGGGAAGTTCCTACGAGCAGTACTTC	CASSTPRGGSSYEQYF
TRBV11-2	NA	TRBJ1-1	NA	16	TGTGCCAGCAGCTTTTGGGGCAGTTCCATGAACACTGAAGCTTTCTTT	CASSFWGSSMNTEAFF
TRBV27	NA	TRBJ2-2	NA	15	TGTGCCAGCAGTTTGATGGGGGCCAACACCGGGGAGCTGTTTTTT	CASSLMGANTGELFF
TRBV19	NA	TRBJ1-1	NA	15	TGTGCCAGTAGTGAAGACCTACGGGAGATACCTGAAGCTTTCTTT	CASSEDLREIPEAFF
TRBV19	NA	TRBJ1-2	NA	13	TGTGCCAGTAGTACGGCGGCAGACTATGGCTACACCTTC	CASSTAADYGYTF
TRBV11-2	once	TRBJ1-4	TRBD1	15	TGTGCCAGCAGCTTAGATCCAGGGGGAGCTGAAAAACTGTTTTTT	CASSLDPGGAEKLFF
TRBV6-5	NA	TRBJ2-7	NA	13	TGTGCCAGCAGTCTTGGGACACTCTACGAGCAGTACTTC	CASSLGTLYEQYF
TRBV6-5	NA	TRBJ2-3	NA	13	TGTGCCAGCACGGGGCCCAACACAGATACGCAGTATTTT	CASTGPNTDTQYF
TRBV2	NA	TRBJ2-1	NA	13	TGTGCCAGCAGCGAAAGGTTGGAGGATGAGCAGTTCTTC	CASSERLEDEQFF
TRBV7-6	NA	TRBJ2-1	NA	17	TGTGCCAGCAGCTCAGCCTACGGTGAAGGTTCCTACAATGAGCAGTTCTTC	CASSSAYGEGSYNEQFF
TRBV27	NA	TRBJ1-2	NA	19	TGTGCCAGCAGTTTATCGATGGTGGGGCGCTATCCCTTCGACTATGGCTACACCTTC	CASSLSMVGRYPFDYGYTF
TRBV4-1	NA	TRBJ2-7	TRBD2	16	TGCGCCAGCAGCCCAGGGACTAGCGGGAGAGGCTACGAGCAGTACTTC	CASSPGTSGRGYEQYF
TRBV6-1	NA	TRBJ2-1	NA	16	TGTGCCAGCAGTGAGTTGGACTGGGCGGGGTACAATGAGCAGTTCTTC	CASSELDWAGYNEQFF
TRBV11-2	NA	TRBJ2-7	TRBD1	15	TGTGCCAGCAGCTTAGCCAGGGGGTTACAGGACGAGCAGTACTTC	CASSLARGLQDEQYF
TRBV29-1	NA	TRBJ2-3	NA	15	TGCAGCGTTGAAATGGGAGGACTAATCACAGATACGCAGTATTTT	CSVEMGGLITDTQYF
TRBV29-1	NA	TRBJ1-1	TRBD1	12	TGCAGCGTAAGGGGGCAATCCACTGAAGCTTTCTTT	CSVRGQSTEAFF
TRBV6-5	NA	TRBJ2-1	TRBD1	16	TGTGCCAGCAGTTACCGGGACAGGGGCCGATACAATGAGCAGTTCTTC	CASSYRDRGRYNEQFF
TRBV27	NA	TRBJ2-7	TRBD2	14	TGTGCCAGCAGTTACGGGGGGGGCACCTACGAGCAGTACTTC	CASSYGGGTYEQYF
TRBV4-3	NA	TRBJ2-5	NA	13	TGCGCCAGCAGCCAAGAGGTATCAGAGACCCAGTACTTC	CASSQEVSETQYF
TRBV6-6	once	TRBJ1-2	NA	14	TGTGCCAGCAGTTTCTCTGAAGGGGTCTATGGCTACACCTTC	CASSFSEGVYGYTF
TRBV6-5	NA	TRBJ1-6	NA	15	TGTGCCAGCAGTTACTACCTCCAAGGAAATTCACCCCTCCACTTT	CASSYYLQGNSPLHF
TRBV9	NA	TRBJ1-2	NA	17	TGTGCCAGCAGCGTAGACGAGGGACGCGCTAATAACTATGGCTACACCTTC	CASSVDEGRANNYGYTF
TRBV7-6	NA	TRBJ1-1	NA	14	TGTGCCAGCAGCCCCTCGTTGGATGGCACTGAAGCTTTCTTT	CASSPSLDGTEAFF
TRBV4-1	NA	TRBJ2-3	TRBD2	18	TGCGCCAGCAGCCAATCCTGGGGGACTAGCGGGGCCACAGATACGCAGTATTTT	CASSQSWGTSGATDTQYF
TRBV28	NA	TRBJ2-5	NA	14	TGTGCCAGCAGTTTACGAGGGGCGCAAGAGACCCAGTACTTC	CASSLRGAQETQYF
TRBV7-9	NA	TRBJ1-2	NA	14	TGTGCCAGCAGCTTGGTCGAAGCTAACTATGGCTACACCTTC	CASSLVEANYGYTF
TRBV5-5	few	TRBJ2-2	NA	14	TGTGCCAGCAGCTTGGTGCTTAACACCGGGGAGCTGTTTTTT	CASSLVLNTGELFF
TRBV15	NA	TRBJ1-2	NA	14	TGTGCCACCAGCAGAGATATGGGGGCTTACGGCTACACCTTC	CATSRDMGAYGYTF
TRBV6-5	NA	TRBJ2-2	NA	15	TGTGCCAGCAGTTACTCAGGGGAGAGCACCGGGGAGCTGTTTTTT	CASSYSGESTGELFF
TRBV19	once	TRBJ2-7	NA	14	TGTGCCAGTAGTACGATTAAGGACAGTTACGAGCAGTACTTC	CASSTIKDSYEQYF
TRBV27	NA	TRBJ1-6	NA	15	TGTGCCAGCAGTACGCCTGTGGGGTCGATTCTAACCCTCCACTTT	CASSTPVGSILTLHF
TRBV5-6	NA	TRBJ1-1	TRBD1	14	TGTGCCAGCAGCTTGGAATCAGGGGGTACTGAAGCTTTCTTT	CASSLESGGTEAFF
TRBV5-1	NA	TRBJ1-4	NA	17	TGCGCCAGCAGCTTGGGCCCCCCCGACGGGATGAGGGAAAAACTGTTTTTT	CASSLGPPDGMREKLFF
TRBV30	NA	TRBJ1-4	NA	12	TGTGCCTGGGCTGACTTAGGTGAAAAACTGTTTTTT	CAWADLGEKLFF
TRBV7-9	NA	TRBJ2-1	TRBD1	13	TGTGCCAGCGGGGACAGTTTCTACAATGAGCAGTTCTTC	CASGDSFYNEQFF
TRBV4-1	NA	TRBJ2-1	NA	16	TGCGCCAGCAGCCAAGTTTCCCAGAGCTCCTACAATGAGCAGTTCTTC	CASSQVSQSSYNEQFF
TRBV15	NA	TRBJ2-5	TRBD1	13	TGTGCCACAACAGGGGGCTATCAAGAGACCCAGTACTTC	CATTGGYQETQYF
TRBV30	NA	TRBJ2-7	NA	17	TGTGCCTGGAGTGTAATTGACATCGGGGCAGGCGGCTTCGAGCAGTACTTC	CAWSVIDIGAGGFEQYF
TRBV5-8	NA	TRBJ2-6	NA	13	TGTGCCAGCCGGGAGCCCGGGGCCAACGTCCTGACTTTC	CASREPGANVLTF
TRBV1	NA	TRBJ2-1	NA	17	TGCACCAGCAGCCATAGTCCGGGTGGGGGCTCTGGCTATGAGCAGTTCTTC	CTSSHSPGGGSGYEQFF
TRBV2	NA	TRBJ1-5	NA	13	TGTGCCAGCAGTGAAGGCAGGTATCAGCCCCAGCATTTT	CASSEGRYQPQHF
TRBV4-3	NA	TRBJ2-3	NA	18	TGCGCCAGCAGCCAAGATGGTTCAGGGGGGGAGCTTACAGATACGCAGTATTTT	CASSQDGSGGELTDTQYF
TRBV5-1	NA	TRBJ2-5	TRBD2	17	TGCGCCAGCAGCTTGGAGGGGCTAGCGGGTACCCAAGAGACCCAGTACTTC	CASSLEGLAGTQETQYF
TRBV9	NA	TRBJ2-7	NA	14	TGTGCCAGCAGCGTAGCGGCGGGGATATACGAGCAGTACTTC	CASSVAAGIYEQYF
TRBV19	NA	TRBJ1-5	TRBD1	17	TGTGCCAGTAGTAACGGACAGGGCGTCCCTAGCAATCAGCCCCAGCATTTT	CASSNGQGVPSNQPQHF
TRBV6-1	NA	TRBJ1-2	TRBD1	14	TGTGCCAGCAGTGCTCCGGGACAGGGAGATGGCTACACCTTC	CASSAPGQGDGYTF
TRBV7-9	NA	TRBJ2-1	TRBD2	13	TGTGCAGACGGGCTAGCGGGGGCCAATGAGCAGTTCTTC	CADGLAGANEQFF
TRBV7-9	NA	TRBJ2-7	TRBD2	16	TGTGCCAGCAGCTATTCAACGGGACTAGCGGGTTTCGAGCAGTACTTC	CASSYSTGLAGFEQYF